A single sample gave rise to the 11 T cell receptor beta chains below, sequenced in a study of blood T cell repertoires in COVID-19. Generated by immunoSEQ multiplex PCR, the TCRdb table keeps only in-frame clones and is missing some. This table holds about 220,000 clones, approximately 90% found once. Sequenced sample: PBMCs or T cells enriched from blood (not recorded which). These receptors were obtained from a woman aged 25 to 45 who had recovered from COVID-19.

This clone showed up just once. As DNA, the CDR3 is TGTGCCAGTAGTAAACAGGGGGCCCAAGCCGGTCAGCCCCAGCATTTT. Translated: CASSKQGAQAGQPQHF. The chain carries TRBV19 and TRBJ1-5; TRBD1 matches 9 bases. The junction had 10 bases not matched to a gene; V was cut back by 4 bases and J by 6 bases. Germline V gene sequence: CDR1 LNHDA, CDR2 SQIVND (reference sequence). The length of the CDR3 is 16 residues.

CDR3 sequence: CASTSPPYNEQFF. In nucleotides, the CDR3 is TGTGCCAGTACGTCCCCCCCCTACAATGAGCAGTTCTTC. The chain employs TRBV19 and TRBJ2-1; D is undetermined. This CDR3 region has 13 residues. The germline V gene encodes CDR1 LNHDA and CDR2 SQIVND (reference sequence). Between the trimmed V and J ends, which lost 7 bases and 2 bases, there was a span of 9 bases.

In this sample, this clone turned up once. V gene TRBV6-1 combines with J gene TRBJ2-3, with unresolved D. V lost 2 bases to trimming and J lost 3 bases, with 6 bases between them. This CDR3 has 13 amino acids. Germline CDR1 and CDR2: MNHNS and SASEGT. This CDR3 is CASSEYGTDTQYF. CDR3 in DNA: TGTGCCAGCAGTGAATACGGGACAGATACGCAGTATTTT.

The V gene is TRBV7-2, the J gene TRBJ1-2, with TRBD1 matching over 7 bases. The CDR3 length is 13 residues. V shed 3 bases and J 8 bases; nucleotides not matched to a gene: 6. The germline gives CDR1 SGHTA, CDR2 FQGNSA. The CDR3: CASSLETGRGYTF. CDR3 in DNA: TGTGCCAGCAGCTTGGAGACAGGGAGGGGCTACACCTTC.

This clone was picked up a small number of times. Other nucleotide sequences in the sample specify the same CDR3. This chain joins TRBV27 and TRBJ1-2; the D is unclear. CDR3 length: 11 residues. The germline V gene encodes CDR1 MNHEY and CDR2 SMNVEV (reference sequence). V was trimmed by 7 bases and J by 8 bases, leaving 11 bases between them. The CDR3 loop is CASKFGGGYTF. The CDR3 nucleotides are TGTGCCAGCAAATTCGGCGGGGGCTACACCTTC.

The CDR3 DNA is TGTGCCAGCACCCCGGTGGCGGACTCTGGAAACACCATATATTTT. Its translation: CASTPVADSGNTIYF. The chain combines TRBV7-2 with TRBJ1-3; no definite D call. The CDR3 is made up of 15 amino acids. V lost 7 bases and J lost 0, with 13 bases in between. Germline V gene lookup returns CDR1 SGHTA and CDR2 FQGNSA.

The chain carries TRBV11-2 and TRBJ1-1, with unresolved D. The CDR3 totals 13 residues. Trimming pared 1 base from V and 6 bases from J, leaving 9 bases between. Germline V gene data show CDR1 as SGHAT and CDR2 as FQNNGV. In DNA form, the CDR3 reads TGTGCCAGCAGCTTAGGCGGGAGCGCTGAAGCTTTCTTT. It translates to CASSLGGSAEAFF.

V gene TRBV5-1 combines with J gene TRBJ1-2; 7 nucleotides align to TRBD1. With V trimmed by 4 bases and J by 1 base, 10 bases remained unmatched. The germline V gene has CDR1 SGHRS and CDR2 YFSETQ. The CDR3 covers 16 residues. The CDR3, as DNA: TGCGCCAGCAGCCTGGGACAGACAGCAGTTAACTATGGCTACACCTTC. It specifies CASSLGQTAVNYGYTF.

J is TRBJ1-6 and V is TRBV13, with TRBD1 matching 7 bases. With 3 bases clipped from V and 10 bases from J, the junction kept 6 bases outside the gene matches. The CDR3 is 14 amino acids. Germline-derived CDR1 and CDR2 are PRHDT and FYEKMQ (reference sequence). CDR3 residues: CASSFTGVESPLHF. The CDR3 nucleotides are TGTGCCAGCAGCTTCACAGGGGTAGAATCACCCCTCCACTTT.

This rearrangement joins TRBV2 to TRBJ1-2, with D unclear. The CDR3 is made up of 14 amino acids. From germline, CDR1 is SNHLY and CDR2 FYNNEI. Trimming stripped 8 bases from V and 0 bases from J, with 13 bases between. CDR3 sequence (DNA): TGTGCCAGCGCCTACAGCTCCTCTAACTATGGCTACACCTTC. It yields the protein CASAYSSSNYGYTF.

The CDR3 DNA reads TGTGCCAGCAGCGTAGGGGAGGAGACCCAGTACTTC. Amino acid sequence: CASSVGEETQYF. The V gene is TRBV9, the J gene TRBJ2-5; the D gene is possibly TRBD2 (5 bases). Germline assignment: CDR1 SGDLS and CDR2 YYNGEE. Trimming shortened V by 0 bases and J by 5 bases, and 5 bases separated the two germline ends. This CDR3 has 12 residues. The variable domain in full, completed from reference TRBV9 and TRBJ2-5, reads DSGVTQTPKHLITATGQRVTLRCSPRSGDLSVYWYQQSLDQGLQFLIQYYNGEERAKGNILERFSAQQFPDLHSELNLSSLELGDSALYFCASSVGEETQYFGPGTRLLVL.